This T cell receptor beta chain was observed in a study of blood T cell repertoires in COVID-19. This clone was seen only once. The protocol was immunoSEQ multiplex PCR, while the TCRdb copy is restricted to in-frame clones and leaves out a portion. The data contain a few hundred thousand clones, nearly 90% of them singletons. Germline V CDR1 and CDR2: MDHEN, SYDVKM. V was clipped by 6 bases and J by 8 bases, with 19 bases between them. There are 14 residues in the CDR3. Cohort allocation depended upon clinical history that participants reported. V and J are TRBV28 and TRBJ1-2; perhaps TRBD1 as D (5 bases). The TCR originated in a woman between 25 and 40 years old who had recovered from COVID-19. The sample taken for sequencing was PBMCs or T cells enriched from blood (not recorded which). CDR3 sequence reads: CASSLDSLAAGYTF. Here the CDR3 DNA reads TGTGCCAGCAGCCTAGACAGTCTCGCGGCGGGCTACACCTTC.